The 9 T cell receptor beta chains in this list originate from one sample, sequenced in a study of T-cell memory formation after mild COVID-19. MiXCR, run by TCRdb on the 5' RACE reads, gives a single entry per CDR3 protein. This table holds fewer than 350,000 distinct CDR3 sequences, about a sixth found once. Sequencing was performed on PBMCs or a T cell subset sorted from them (not recorded which). The receptors here all came from a man younger than 30 who had mild COVID-19 (a few samples of this study predate the infection). Cell type and time point are not known.

In its sample, this clonotype was seen a few times. The chain recombines TRBV9 with TRBJ1-6; D not certain. The CDR3 loop spans 12 amino acids. CDR1 and CDR2 (germline): SGDLS, YYNGEE. The ends were cut back, 6 bases at V and 6 bases at J, with 7 bases in the middle. The CDR3 sequence is CASNKANSPLHF. CDR3 DNA sequence: TGTGCCAGCAATAAAGCTAATTCACCCCTCCACTTT.

In its sample, this clonotype was seen many times. This chain uses TRBV9 with TRBJ2-1; TRBD2 aligns across 7 bases. Unmatched junction bases numbered 8, after V lost 0 bases and J lost 8 bases. The CDR3 runs to 15 residues. Germline values: CDR1 SGDLS, CDR2 YYNGEE. The CDR3 protein is CASSVVGLVFDEQFF. CDR3 coding DNA: TGTGCCAGCAGCGTAGTAGGACTAGTATTCGATGAGCAGTTCTTC.

This chain links TRBV6-5 with TRBJ2-1, with TRBD1 identical over 9 bases. The CDR3 is 16 amino acids. The trim removed 1 base at V and 5 bases at J, leaving 6 bases unmatched. The germline gives CDR1 MNHEY, CDR2 SVGAGI. This CDR3 reads CASSYLTGGDHNEQFF. CDR3 DNA: TGTGCCAGCAGTTACTTGACAGGGGGAGACCACAATGAGCAGTTCTTC.

The chain recombines TRBV29-1 with TRBJ2-1; D unclear. CDR1 and CDR2 from the germline V gene are SQVTM and ANQGSEA. Trimming left V 6 bases short and J 7 bases short, with 10 bases between. This CDR3 is built from 11 residues. CDR3 protein: CSVSPRNEQFF. Here the CDR3 DNA reads TGCAGCGTGTCTCCGCGGAATGAGCAGTTCTTC.

This chain uses TRBV3-1 with TRBJ1-1; no definite D call. V was clipped by 0 bases and J by 3 bases, with 11 bases between them. Germline CDR1 LGHDT, CDR2 YNNKEL (reference sequence). The CDR3 extends over 15 amino acids. CDR3 region: CASSQEVVEYTEAFF. DNA for the CDR3: TGTGCCAGCAGCCAAGAGGTTGTGGAATACACTGAAGCTTTCTTT. Based on the CDR3 plus reference TRBV3-1 and TRBJ1-1, the full variable domain is DTAVSQTPKYLVTQMGNDKSIKCEQNLGHDTMYWYKQDSKKFLKIMFSYNNKELIINETVPNRFSPKSPDKAHLNLHINSLELGDSAVYFCASSQEVVEYTEAFFGQGTRLTVV.

This clonotype was recorded a few times. CDR3 residues: CASSFGGAVAETQYF. The CDR3 DNA reads as TGTGCCAGCAGCTTCGGGGGGGCAGTGGCAGAGACCCAGTACTTC. The chain joins TRBV7-2 to TRBJ2-5; TRBD2 aligns across 8 bases. V shed 3 bases and J 4 bases; nucleotides not matched to a gene: 7. CDR3 length equals 15 residues. The germline V gene has CDR1 SGHTA and CDR2 FQGNSA.

In this sample, this clonotype turned up many times. This rearrangement joins TRBV20-1 to TRBJ1-1, with D perhaps matching TRBD1 (6 bases). Germline-derived CDR1 and CDR2 are DFQATT and SNEGSKA (reference sequence). The CDR3 consists of 15 residues. V was clipped by 0 bases and J by 1 base, with 12 bases between them. The DNA of the CDR3 is TGCAGTGCTAGAGATGCGGGGGCTGGGAACACTGAAGCTTTCTTT. Amino acids: CSARDAGAGNTEAFF.

J is TRBJ2-1 and V is TRBV29-1; TRBD2 matches 10 bases. V dropped 5 bases and J dropped 0; count of bases not matched to a gene: 4. CDR3 size: 15 residues. Looked up from germline, CDR1 is SQVTM and CDR2 is ANQGSEA. In nucleotides, the CDR3 is TGCAGCGTTCTCCGACTAGCGGGCTCCTACAATGAGCAGTTCTTC. Translation gives CSVLRLAGSYNEQFF.

In its sample, this clonotype was seen a few times. The chain couples TRBV10-3 to TRBJ2-1; 9 bases align to TRBD2. Per the germline V gene, CDR1 is ENHRY and CDR2 is SYGVKD. J lost 8 bases, V lost 11 bases, and 13 bases had no gene match. The length of the CDR3 is 14 residues. Written as DNA, the CDR3 is TGTGCCGTATCCCACTCTAGCGGGGTGGATGAGCAGTTCTTC. It is translated as CAVSHSSGVDEQFF.